These T cell receptor beta chains were read from a single sample in a study of blood T cell repertoires in COVID-19. The method was immunoSEQ multiplex PCR; TCRdb's version includes in-frame clones alone and lacks a portion of them. Among fewer than 300,000 clones listed, 83% were seen once. Sequenced sample: peripheral blood. These receptors were obtained from a woman aged 70 to 79 with active or convalescent COVID-19. The CDR3 runs from the conserved cysteine through the conserved F or W. A D gene is named only where the DNA matches it firmly. Size tells how often a clone was seen (once, few, many) or the class of an expanded clone, and some rows leave it out.

TRBD2 | TRBJ2-2 | TRBV15 | . | CATTPWGGSSNTGELFF | TGTGCCACCACCCCCTGGGGAGGGAGCTCGAACACCGGGGAGCTGTTTTTT
TRBD2 | TRBJ2-1 | TRBV12-3/TRBV12-4 | . | CASRRGLGGGRVF | TGTGCCAGCAGACGGGGACTCGGGGGGGGGCGGGTCTTC
. | TRBJ2-1 | TRBV2 | . | CASSPGSGYNEQFF | TGTGCCAGCAGCCCCGGCTCAGGCTACAATGAGCAGTTCTTC
TRBD1 | TRBJ2-7 | TRBV7-2 | . | CASRENGQVATYEQYF | TGTGCCAGCAGGGAGAACGGACAGGTCGCAACCTACGAGCAGTACTTC
. | TRBJ1-1 | TRBV9 | . | CASSSDSSGTEAFF | TGTGCCAGCAGCAGCGACTCCTCGGGCACTGAAGCTTTCTTT
TRBD2 | TRBJ2-1 | TRBV3-1/TRBV3-2 | . | CASSPSGGGGPLDEQFF | TGTGCCAGCAGCCCCTCGGGCGGGGGGGGACCTTTGGATGAGCAGTTCTTC
. | TRBJ2-1 | TRBV7-8 | . | CASSLARGLHNEQFF | TGTGCCAGCAGCTTAGCGCGAGGGCTTCACAATGAGCAGTTCTTC
. | TRBJ2-5 | TRBV6-6 | . | CASTPDHRAGETQYF | TGTGCCAGCACCCCCGACCACCGGGCGGGGGAGACCCAGTACTTC
. | TRBJ1-3 | TRBV20-1 | once | CSVAGNTIYF | TGCAGTGTCGCTGGAAACACCATATATTTT
. | TRBJ1-2 | TRBV30 | . | CAWSRGNNYGYTF | TGTGCCTGGAGTAGGGGGAACAACTATGGCTACACCTTC
TRBD1 | TRBJ2-2 | TRBV10-3 | few | CAISEQGDIGELFF | TGTGCCATCAGTGAACAGGGGGATATCGGGGAGCTGTTTTTT
. | TRBJ1-3 | TRBV13 | . | CASSLRDIGNTIYF | TGTGCCAGCAGCTTACGGGACATCGGAAACACCATATATTTT
. | TRBJ2-3 | TRBV3-1/TRBV3-2 | . | CASSQFLKDTQYF | TGTGCCAGCAGCCAGTTTCTAAAGGATACGCAGTATTTT
. | TRBJ2-5 | TRBV6-1 | . | CASSEDRGSGETQYF | TGTGCCAGCAGTGAAGATAGGGGGAGTGGAGAGACCCAGTACTTC
TRBD2 | TRBJ2-1 | TRBV9 | once | CASSVELAGHHEQFF | TGTGCCAGCAGCGTAGAGTTAGCGGGACATCATGAGCAGTTCTTC
TRBD2 | TRBJ2-1 | TRBV6-5 | . | CASSPGLAYNEQFF | TGTGCCAGCAGCCCGGGACTAGCCTACAATGAGCAGTTCTTC